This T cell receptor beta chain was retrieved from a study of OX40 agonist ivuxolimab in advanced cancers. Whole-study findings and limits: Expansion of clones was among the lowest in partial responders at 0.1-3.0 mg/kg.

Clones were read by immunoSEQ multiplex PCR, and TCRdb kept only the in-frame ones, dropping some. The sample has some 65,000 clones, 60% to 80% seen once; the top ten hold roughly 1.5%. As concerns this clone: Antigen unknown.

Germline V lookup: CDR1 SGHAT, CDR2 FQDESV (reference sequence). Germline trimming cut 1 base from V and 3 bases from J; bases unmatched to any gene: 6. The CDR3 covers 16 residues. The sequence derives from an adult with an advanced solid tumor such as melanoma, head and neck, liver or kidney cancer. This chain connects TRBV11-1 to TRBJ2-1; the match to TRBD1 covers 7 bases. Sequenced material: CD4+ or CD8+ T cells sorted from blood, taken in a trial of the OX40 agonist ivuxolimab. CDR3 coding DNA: TGTGCCAGCAGCTTAGGATGGGACAGTAACTACAATGAGCAGTTCTTC. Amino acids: CASSLGWDSNYNEQFF.